Sequencing of this T cell receptor beta chain was carried out in a study of OX40 agonist ivuxolimab in advanced cancers. With respect to the entire study: Ivuxolimab was an agonistic, fully human IgG2 monoclonal antibody directed against OX40 (CD134), a costimulatory receptor. Intravenous ivuxolimab was administered to patients every 2 weeks at six dose levels: 0.01, 0.1, 0.3, 1.5, 3 and 10 mg/kg. Of the 50 to 55 patients in dose escalation, 19 had hepatocellular carcinoma, about 15 had melanoma, 9 had renal cell carcinoma and 9 had head and neck cancer. The dose-escalation cohort was about 83% male with a mean age of about 54 years, ranging from about 20 to 80. Prior anti-PD-1, anti-PD-L1 or anti-CTLA-4 therapy was permitted, and checkpoint inhibitors had been received by about 37% of dose-escalation patients. Partial responses occurred in three dose-escalation patients: two with cutaneous melanoma and one with hepatocellular carcinoma. Peripheral TCRbeta sequencing was intended to test whether TCR sequence diversity was altered and clonal T-cell expansion was caused by ivuxolimab. The paper describes the monotherapy dose-escalation part (N = 52 patients) of the phase I trial of ivuxolimab.

The trial excluded patients who had a history of autoimmune disease or were on systemic immunosuppression. In every dose cohort, peripheral blood was drawn for TCR sequencing at baseline, cycle 4 day 1, and cycle 7 day 1. The samples were taken from a phase I, first-in-human, multicenter, open-label dose-escalation trial of ivuxolimab. Adults with locally advanced or metastatic melanoma, renal cell, hepatocellular, or head and neck squamous cell carcinoma were enrolled in the trial. Before TCR sequencing, CD4+ T cells and CD8+ T cells were sorted from peripheral blood as separate populations. Here is what the overall study found, with its caveats: After ivuxolimab, CD8+ T cells had more expanded clones than CD4+ T cells on average. Clonal expansion of both CD4+ and CD8+ blood T cells was observed from baseline to week 6 at doses 0.1 to 3.0 mg/kg. Partial responders in the 0.1-3.0 mg/kg groups had among the lowest normalized peripheral clonal expansion, especially among CD8+ T cells. Low levels of normalized T-cell clonal expansion were also seen in some patients who did not respond. The antigen specificity of the peripheral T cells that underwent clonal expansion was not determined.

CDR3 length: 13 amino acids, cysteine to phenylalanine. Only the CDR3 region is kept as DNA, spanning 39 bases read in frame from base 1. The germline V gene supplies CDR1 SGHRS and CDR2 YFSETQ. V is reduced by 4 bases and J by 6 bases, leaving a spacing of 13 bases between them. Genomic DNA was isolated from the sorted cells so that the TCRbeta CDR3 region could be sequenced. TCRbeta CDR3 regions were sequenced using the immunoSEQ Assay. The table comes from immuneACCESS by way of TCRdb, which keeps in-frame sequences with V and J called. Part of the clones is missing from these tables; in studies checked, under half for an unresolved V gene and the rest for unknown reasons. This sample comprises 120,000 or so clones, about 92% of them detected only once. About 0.3% of the sample comes from the top ten. This clone was seen a handful of times. This clone's antigen is unknown. No base-level quality is on record; no much larger clone is a single base apart.

The chain is encoded by TRBV5-1 joined to TRBJ1-2; the D region possibly corresponds to TRBD1 (5 bases align). This specimen was CD4+ or CD8+ T cells sorted from blood, taken in a trial of the OX40 agonist ivuxolimab. This receptor was taken from an adult with an advanced solid tumor such as melanoma, head and neck, liver or kidney cancer. Here the CDR3 is given as CASSPAGGDGYTF. At the DNA level, the sequence is TGCGCCAGCAGCCCGGCCGGGGGGGATGGCTACACCTTC.